This is a list of T cell receptor beta chains from one sample in a study of shared T cell receptors in the human thymus. Profiling relied on immunoSEQ multiplex PCR, and the TCRdb table lists in-frame clones only, not all of them. The table lists some 660,000 clones, over 75% of them singletons. The same data also contributed to another study, on human thymus T cells.

Input material: thymocytes. The receptor set was obtained from a boy in the first two years of life with a congenital heart defect. Each CDR3 is given with its conserved first and last residue. Fields, in order: CDR3 length, V gene, J gene, CDR3 protein.

>19|TRBV10-1|TRBJ2-7
CASNTLRAPGLAGYYEQYF
>17|TRBV27|TRBJ2-6
CASSLDRWGSGANVLTF
>17|TRBV4-2|TRBJ2-7
CASSQSTLAGAIYEQYF
>18|TRBV5-1|TRBJ2-6
CASSLSGGAGAGANVLTF
>12|TRBV5-6|TRBJ2-1
CASSLAKREQFF
>16|TRBV6-6|TRBJ1-3
CASSYLSLRVGNTIYF
>14|TRBV15|TRBJ2-1
CATSRIGTDGGTFF
>17|TRBV7-9|TRBJ1-3
CASSQNTNRDSGNTIYF
>19|TRBV30|TRBJ1-1
CAWSAQTGPPKGINTEAFF
>14|TRBV6-1|TRBJ2-3
CASSGLAGADTQYF
>16|TRBV6-5|TRBJ2-1
CASSYVLRGGYNEQFF
>17|TRBV27|TRBJ2-7
CASSSTFDSGPSYEQYF
>16|TRBV7-8|TRBJ1-5
CASSGGVRYSNQPQHF
>13|TRBV30|TRBJ2-7
CAWKKGVEYEQYF
>14|TRBV7-2|TRBJ2-1
CASSLAPLHNEQFF
>18|TRBV4-3|TRBJ1-2
CASSQDRFGDGLNYGYTF
>19|TRBV4-1|TRBJ1-2
CASSQFFTGAQGANYGYTF
>16|TRBV7-6|TRBJ2-5
CASSLWAGEFQETQYF
>16|TRBV28|TRBJ1-1
CASSLLRTGDNTEAFF
>17|TRBV4-2|TRBJ2-7
CASSQAAGMPHSYEQYF
>12|TRBV7-9|TRBJ1-1
CASSEGGQRAFF
>16|TRBV28|TRBJ1-3
CASSLGQRGSGNTIYF
>11|TRBV19|TRBJ1-2
CASSLGYGYTF
>15|TRBV4-1|TRBJ1-6
CASSQDDRVNSPLHF
>14|TRBV27|TRBJ2-7
CASSLQRSSYEQYF
>14|TRBV7-3|TRBJ2-7
CASSPPRQSYEQYF
>17|TRBV28|TRBJ2-3
CASSSQAGGNGTDTQYF
>12|TRBV21-1|TRBJ1-2
CASSNRGRGYTF
>15|TRBV28|TRBJ2-6
CASSFRVPGANVLTF
>15|TRBV11-2|TRBJ1-4
CASSSYRSTEEKLFF
>15|TRBV7-9|TRBJ2-7
CASSSEREFSYEQYF
>15|TRBV29-1|TRBJ2-7
CSVRLAGGFSYEQYF
>16|TRBV19|TRBJ1-4
CASTTGPTNTDEKLFF
>11|TRBV6-5|TRBJ2-1
CASSQGLWEFF
>16|TRBV5-1|TRBJ2-7
CASSSGLAGVTYEQYF
>13|TRBV30|TRBJ1-6
CAWGDRSNSPLHF
>17|TRBV28|TRBJ2-3
CASSPWHRDHSTDTQYF
>20|TRBV19|TRBJ2-1
CASTLSRVAGGPHSYNEQFF
>15|TRBV7-2|TRBJ2-7
CASSFAHRALYEQYF
>15|TRBV25-1|TRBJ1-2
CASSESLGGPYGYTF
>13|TRBV4-3|TRBJ2-2
CASSLDRAGELFF
>14|TRBV11-3|TRBJ2-2
CASSRNRDTGELFF
>13|TRBV6-5|TRBJ1-1
CASSYEWNTEAFF
>17|TRBV14|TRBJ1-2
CASSQDKWQGFVDGYTF
>17|TRBV27|TRBJ1-1
CASTKNPNSFMNTEAFF
>15|TRBV5-1|TRBJ2-1
CASRTSGGLGNEQFF
>15|TRBV27|TRBJ2-5
CASSHRPGQGETQYF
>16|TRBV4-1|TRBJ1-1
CASSQDQAGGSPEAFF
>13|TRBV25-1|TRBJ1-4
CATGQGAGEKLFF
>17|TRBV15|TRBJ2-1
CATSRGRLAGGNNEQFF
>15|TRBV28|TRBJ1-2
CASHNTGGARNGYTF
>12|TRBV29-1|TRBJ2-5
CSVSVVPETQYF